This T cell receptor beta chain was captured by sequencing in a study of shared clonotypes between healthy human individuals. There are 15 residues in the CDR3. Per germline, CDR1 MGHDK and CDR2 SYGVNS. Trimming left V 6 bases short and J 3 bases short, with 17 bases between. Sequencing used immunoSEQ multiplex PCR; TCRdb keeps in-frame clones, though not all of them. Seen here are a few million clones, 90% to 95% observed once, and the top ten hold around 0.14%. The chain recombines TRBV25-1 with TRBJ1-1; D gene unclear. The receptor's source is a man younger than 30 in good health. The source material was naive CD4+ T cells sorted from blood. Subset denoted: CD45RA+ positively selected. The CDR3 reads CASSASRQVHTEAFF. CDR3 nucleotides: TGTGCCAGCAGCGCGTCTCGACAAGTCCACACTGAAGCTTTCTTT.